The 30 T cell receptor beta chains below all came from one sample that was sequenced in a study of response to subunit inactivated influenza vaccine (dated by TCRdb to the late 2010s). Library creation used RT-PCR. This sample was sequenced with an Illumina HiSeq 2500. TCRdb cleaned the public reads at Q25 with fastp, built clones with MiXCR and kept in-frame beta chains. Identical CDR3 proteins give one entry, which carries the most common genes and DNA. This sample has roughly 700,000 distinct CDR3 sequences in its table, and 15% to 17% of those were observed once. The biggest ten clones account for about 9.9% of the sample. Sequenced material: PBMCs from blood, taken roughly 13 days after vaccination. All receptors come from a man in his fifties or sixties who received an inactivated influenza vaccine. Donor details come from another sample of the same person, matched by shared clones.

This clonotype appeared a few times. Here the CDR3 reads CASTQVPRGNEQFF. The CDR3 DNA is TGTGCCAGCACCCAGGTTCCTCGAGGGAATGAGCAGTTCTTC. The chain is built from TRBV2 and TRBJ2-1; D is perhaps TRBD2 (5 bases). This CDR3 comprises 14 residues. V was trimmed by 7 bases and J by 7 bases, leaving 17 bases between them. Germline V lookup: CDR1 SNHLY, CDR2 FYNNEI. The whole variable domain, remainder taken from reference TRBV2 and TRBJ2-1, is EPEVTQTPSHQVTQMGQEVILRCVPISNHLYFYWYRQILGQKVEFLVSFYNNEISEKSEIFDDQFSVERPDGSNFTLKIRSTKLEDSAMYFCASTQVPRGNEQFFGPGTRLTVL.

A few counts support this clonotype. DNA for the CDR3: TGTGCCAGCAGCCAGTCCTCGGGAGATGCTAACTATGGCTACACCTTC. It codes for CASSQSSGDANYGYTF. V is TRBV4-2 and J is TRBJ1-2; D unresolved. The CDR3 is 16 residues long. CDR1 is LGHNA, CDR2 YNFKEQ, per germline. V lost 3 bases and J lost 0, with 14 bases in between.

The V call is TRBV6-5, the J call TRBJ2-5, with 7 bases matching TRBD1. From germline, CDR1 is MNHEY and CDR2 SVGAGI. This CDR3 contains 14 residues. J was trimmed by 4 bases and V by 5 bases; bases with no gene match: 7. DNA for the CDR3: TGTGCCAGCAGTACCGACAGGGTCGCAGAGACCCAGTACTTC. Amino acid sequence: CASSTDRVAETQYF.

This clonotype was counted between two and nine times. The gene calls are TRBV7-6 and TRBJ2-4; perhaps D is TRBD1 or TRBD2 (5 bases each). There are 16 residues in the CDR3. Germline V gene data show CDR1 as SGHVS and CDR2 as FNYEAQ. V was cut by 4 bases and J by 3 bases, with 16 bases left in between. The CDR3 coding sequence is TGTGCCAGCAGCTCGGCACCCGGGACGGGCAAAAACATTCAGTACTTC. Protein sequence: CASSSAPGTGKNIQYF.

The J gene is TRBJ2-1, the V gene TRBV13; 8 bases are a match to TRBD1. The CDR3 has 16 amino acids. Unmatched junction bases numbered 7, after V lost 0 bases and J lost 6 bases. Per the germline V gene, CDR1 is PRHDT and CDR2 is FYEKMQ (reference sequence). CDR3 in DNA: TGTGCCAGCAGCTTAGGGGACAGGGTCGGCCGCAATGAGCAGTTCTTC. This encodes CASSLGDRVGRNEQFF.

There are a few counts of this clonotype. The chain uses TRBV20-1 and TRBJ1-3; TRBD1 is a possible D gene (5 bases). This CDR3 contains 16 residues. Germline V gives CDR1 DFQATT, CDR2 SNEGSKA (reference sequence). The V gene lost 0 bases and the J gene lost 0 bases, with 12 bases spanning the gap. This CDR3 reads CSARDRFGGSGNTIYF. CDR3 bases: TGCAGTGCTAGAGATCGGTTTGGGGGCTCTGGAAACACCATATATTTT.

In its sample, this clonotype was seen a few times. V usage is TRBV2 and J usage is TRBJ2-1, with a weak D call TRBD2 (6 bases). This CDR3 has 15 amino acids. V lost 6 bases to trimming and J lost 0 bases, with 12 bases between them. Germline CDR1 SNHLY, CDR2 FYNNEI. The chain's CDR3 is CASSRDWGSYNEQFF. The CDR3 region has the DNA TGTGCCAGCAGCCGGGACTGGGGCTCCTACAATGAGCAGTTCTTC.

The chain is built from TRBV5-1 and TRBJ2-3; TRBD1 aligns across 9 bases. The CDR3 consists of 15 residues. In germline, CDR1 is SGHRS, CDR2 YFSETQ. V gave up 0 bases and J gave up 4 bases; unmatched junction bases: 3. This chain's CDR3 is CASSLADRGADTQYF. The DNA of the CDR3 is TGCGCCAGCAGCTTGGCCGACAGGGGGGCAGATACGCAGTATTTT. The variable domain in full, completed from reference TRBV5-1 and TRBJ2-3, reads KAGVTQTPRYLIKTRGQQVTLSCSPISGHRSVSWYQQTPGQGLQFLFEYFSETQRNKGNFPGRFSGRQFSNSRSEMNVSTLELGDSALYLCASSLADRGADTQYFGPGTRLTVL.

CDR3 in amino acids: CASSPHSPDRDTQYF. DNA for the CDR3: TGTGCCAGCAGCCCTCATTCGCCGGATCGGGATACGCAGTATTTT. This chain links TRBV28 with TRBJ2-3, with unresolved D. This CDR3 has 15 residues. CDR1 is MDHEN, CDR2 SYDVKM, per germline. V was clipped by 6 bases and J by 6 bases, with 19 bases between them.

This clonotype was observed a handful of times. The junction departs from the called germline gene at one end, perhaps through a read error. CDR3 sequence reads: CAWSVLNSRNQPQHF. The CDR3 coding sequence is TGTGCCTGGAGTGTACTAAACAGTCGCAACCAGCCCCAGCATTTT. The chain uses TRBV30 and TRBJ1-5, with D unclear. Germline CDR1 reads GTSNPN; CDR2 reads SVGIG (reference sequence). CDR3 length: 15 residues.

This clonotype was counted between two and nine times. This chain uses TRBV5-6 with TRBJ2-1, with 8 bases fitting TRBD1. The CDR3 totals 12 residues. Germline V gene lookup returns CDR1 SGHDT and CDR2 YYEEEE. V trimming: 3 bases; J trimming: 13 bases; junction bases outside the gene matches: 6. The DNA of the CDR3 is TGTGCCAGCAGCTCAGACAGGGGCCAACAGTTCTTC. This translates into CASSSDRGQQFF. Based on the CDR3 plus reference TRBV5-6 and TRBJ2-1, the full variable domain is DAGVTQSPTHLIKTRGQQVTLRCSPKSGHDTVSWYQQALGQGPQFIFQYYEEEERQRGNFPDRFSGHQFPNYSSELNVNALLLGDSALYLCASSSDRGQQFFGPGTRLTVL.

This clonotype appeared many times. The chain links TRBV12-3 or TRBV12-4 to TRBJ2-1, with unresolved D. The length of the CDR3 is 15 residues. Trimming removed 6 bases at V and 0 bases at J, with 12 bases between. CDR3 nucleotides: TGTGCCAGCAGACTCACTACGAGCTCCTACAATGAGCAGTTCTTC. This translates into CASRLTTSSYNEQFF.

This clonotype was counted between two and nine times. The CDR3 nucleotides are TGTGCCAGCAGTTTATCGGACAGAAAAGAGACCCAGTACTTC. It codes for CASSLSDRKETQYF. The genes are TRBV12-3 or TRBV12-4 and TRBJ2-5; D is perhaps TRBD1 (6 bases). The CDR3 sequence is 14 residues long. The ends were cut back, 2 bases at V and 3 bases at J, with 10 bases in the middle.

The CDR3 loop reads CASSLEGGLSTDTQYF. The CDR3 DNA reads TGTGCCAGCAGCTTAGAAGGCGGGCTTAGCACAGATACGCAGTATTTT. The chain has TRBV7-2 and TRBJ2-3; tentative D call: TRBD2 (5 bases). The CDR3 spans 16 residues. Trimming removed 1 base from V and 0 bases from J, with 11 bases in between. CDR1 and CDR2 (germline): SGHTA, FQGNSA.

This clonotype was observed a few times. This chain's CDR3 is CASSFGGQSNEKLFF. CDR3 nucleotide sequence: TGCGCCAGCAGCTTTGGGGGACAGAGTAATGAAAAACTGTTTTTT. This chain links TRBV5-1 with TRBJ1-4; 7 bases are shared with TRBD1. In germline, CDR1 is SGHRS, CDR2 YFSETQ. V lost 2 bases and J lost 4; bases outside the gene matches: 5. The CDR3 has 15 residues.

The V gene is TRBV29-1, the J gene TRBJ2-7; 7 bases fit TRBD1. The CDR3 spans 11 residues. The germline V gene has CDR1 SQVTM and CDR2 ANQGSEA. The junction had 1 base not matched to a gene; V was cut back by 4 bases and J by 4 bases. The CDR3 sequence is CSVAQGYEQYF. CDR3 DNA: TGCAGCGTTGCACAGGGGTACGAGCAGTACTTC.

This chain joins TRBV9 and TRBJ2-5, with a weak D call TRBD1 (5 bases). The CDR3 loop spans 17 amino acids. V was pared by 0 bases and J by 1 base, with 16 bases between. The germline V gene has CDR1 SGDLS and CDR2 YYNGEE. CDR3 coding DNA: TGTGCCAGCAGCGTAGAGGGAAGGGGCTATTTCCAAGAGACCCAGTACTTC. Translating gives CASSVEGRGYFQETQYF. Complete variable domain (other parts from reference TRBV9 and TRBJ2-5): DSGVTQTPKHLITATGQRVTLRCSPRSGDLSVYWYQQSLDQGLQFLIQYYNGEERAKGNILERFSAQQFPDLHSELNLSSLELGDSALYFCASSVEGRGYFQETQYFGPGTRLLVL.

The CDR3 region has the DNA TGCGCCAGCAGCCCCAGTGGCCAGGGTGACACTGAAGCTTTCTTT. Translation: CASSPSGQGDTEAFF. The chain is built from TRBV5-1 and TRBJ1-1; possibly TRBD1 for D (5 bases). Germline CDR1 and CDR2: SGHRS and YFSETQ. The CDR3 spans 15 residues. The V gene lost 4 bases and the J gene lost 3 bases, with 16 bases spanning the gap.

This clonotype was detected a few times. V and J are TRBV20-1 and TRBJ2-7; D is perhaps TRBD1 (6 bases). V lost 3 bases, J lost 5 bases, and 11 bases lay in between. The CDR3 totals 12 residues. Germline assignment: CDR1 DFQATT and CDR2 SNEGSKA (reference sequence). DNA of the CDR3: TGCAGTGCTAGCGACAGGCCCCACGAGCAGTACTTC. Amino acids: CSASDRPHEQYF.

In this sample, this clonotype turned up a few times. CDR3 amino acids: CSARAGVGSPLHF. The CDR3 DNA sequence: TGCAGTGCTAGAGCGGGAGTTGGGTCACCCCTCCACTTT. The V call is TRBV20-1, the J call TRBJ1-6; D is unresolved. In germline, CDR1 is DFQATT, CDR2 SNEGSKA (reference sequence). The CDR3 length is 13 residues. V was clipped by 1 base and J by 10 bases, with 11 bases between them.

This clonotype was counted at least ten times. The chain uses TRBV20-1 and TRBJ2-3; 7 positions match TRBD2. The germline V gene has CDR1 DFQATT and CDR2 SNEGSKA (reference sequence). The CDR3 contains 15 residues. Trimming at V came to 0 bases and at J to 4 bases, leaving 7 bases not matched to a gene. CDR3 sequence reads: CSARDWGGRPDTQYF. DNA of the CDR3: TGCAGTGCTAGAGATTGGGGCGGGAGACCAGATACGCAGTATTTT.

The chain joins TRBV10-3 to TRBJ2-5; 10 positions agree with TRBD2. CDR3 size: 14 residues. CDR1 is ENHRY, CDR2 SYGVKD, per germline. The V segment lost 11 bases and the J segment 2 bases; nucleotides outside the gene matches: 8. Written as DNA, the CDR3 is TGTGCCTCTCAGACTAGCGGGTCGCAAGAGACCCAGTACTTC. Its translation is CASQTSGSQETQYF.

The gene calls are TRBV28 and TRBJ2-5; 8 bases agree with TRBD2. The J segment lost 5 bases and the V segment lost 6 bases, leaving 11 bases of the junction unmatched. The germline V gene has CDR1 MDHEN and CDR2 SYDVKM. This CDR3 is 15 amino acids long. DNA for the CDR3: TGTGCCAGCAGCGCCTCCGGGGGGGCTGAGGAGACCCAGTACTTC. The encoded protein is CASSASGGAEETQYF.

V usage is TRBV6-1 and J usage is TRBJ2-7, with D tentatively TRBD1 (6 bases). Germline V CDR1 and CDR2: MNHNS, SASEGT. V lost 4 bases and J 3 bases, leaving 13 bases between the germline ends. This CDR3 is 14 amino acids long. CDR3 in amino acids: CASSGRDMDYEQYF. As DNA, the CDR3 is TGTGCCAGCAGTGGACGGGACATGGACTACGAGCAGTACTTC.

There are a few counts of this clonotype. V is TRBV3-1 and J is TRBJ2-7, with TRBD1 matching 9 bases. CDR1 is LGHDT, CDR2 YNNKEL, per germline (reference sequence). V gave up 1 base and J gave up 5 bases; unmatched junction bases: 12. The CDR3 runs to 17 residues. The CDR3 region has the DNA TGTGCCAGCAGCCAAGCCCAAAGAACAGGGGGCTTGGACGAGCAGTACTTC. It codes for CASSQAQRTGGLDEQYF.

The chain has TRBV6-1 and TRBJ2-6; tentative D call: TRBD2 (5 bases). Trimming pared 6 bases from V and 2 bases from J, leaving 20 bases between. Per germline, CDR1 MNHNS and CDR2 SASEGT. The CDR3 is 18 residues long. The CDR3, as DNA: TGTGCCAGCAGGAGGACCGGGATTACAGCACCTGGGGCCAACGTCCTGACTTTC. It translates to CASRRTGITAPGANVLTF.

The chain has TRBV24-1 and TRBJ2-2; 9 bases agree with TRBD1. This CDR3 is built from 15 residues. The V and J ends lost 4 bases and 6 bases, in that order; junction bases with no gene match: 5. In germline, CDR1 is KGHDR, CDR2 SFDVKD. The CDR3 DNA sequence: TGTGCCACCAGTGAGCACAGGGGGCGGGCCGGGGAGCTGTTTTTT. It yields the protein CATSEHRGRAGELFF.

This clonotype came up a few times. The V and J genes are TRBV7-2 and TRBJ2-7, with a weak D call TRBD2 (5 bases). The CDR3 is made up of 14 amino acids. Trimming removed 5 bases from V and 5 bases from J, with 16 bases in between. Germline CDR1 and CDR2: SGHTA and FQGNSA. The DNA for the CDR3 is TGTGCCAGCAGCCCCCACCTAGCTGGCGACGAGCAGTACTTC. It encodes CASSPHLAGDEQYF.

Many counts were recorded for this clonotype. This sequence joins TRBV18 and TRBJ2-3; D assignment may be TRBD1 or TRBD2 (5 bases each). V lost 0 bases, J lost 1 base, and 5 bases lay in between. Per germline, CDR1 KGHSH and CDR2 LQKENI. The CDR3 consists of 14 residues. The CDR3 DNA reads as TGTGCCAGCTCACCACCGGGACGCACAGATACGCAGTATTTT. It yields the protein CASSPPGRTDTQYF.

This clonotype was detected only a few times. The chain links TRBV7-9 to TRBJ2-1; TRBD2 aligns across 11 bases. Germline assignment: CDR1 SEHNR and CDR2 FQNEAQ (reference sequence). CDR3 size: 16 residues. V was clipped by 5 bases and J by 3 bases; unmatched bases: 6. CDR3 nucleotide sequence: TGTGCCAGCAGCCATTCGGGACTAGCGGTCTACAATGAGCAGTTCTTC. The encoded protein is CASSHSGLAVYNEQFF.